The clone carrying this T cell receptor (beta chain) was picked up a small number of times. The antigen is undetermined. Germline CDR1 is SEHNR and CDR2 is FQNEAQ (reference sequence). The germline V and J ends were trimmed by 5 bases and 1 base, with 14 bases remaining between them. The CDR3 is 16 amino acids. TCRdb independently ran MiXCR on the 5' RACE reads; one entry per CDR3 protein. The table has about 690,000 distinct CDR3 sequences, 21% seen once. This record belongs to a study of identical twins. Overall study findings and caveats: Cross-sectional statistical analysis was relied on for the conclusions, without the same donors being followed.

Among all donors, each was a healthy Caucasian. The same specimen was also included in a second study, on T cells expressing NK-cell markers. From that study: The study found dominant NKG2C+ clonotypes at about 1.0-7.5% of CD8+ T cells in about 6 donors. Evidence did not settle whether expanded NKG2C+ T cell clones targeted HCMV.

What was sequenced was PBMCs. The clonotype was recovered from a woman younger than 30 in good health. The genes are TRBV7-9 and TRBJ2-2; D is unclear. This CDR3 reads CASSEMSAGNTGELFF. In DNA form, the CDR3 reads TGTGCCAGCAGCGAGATGAGCGCTGGGAACACCGGGGAGCTGTTTTTT.